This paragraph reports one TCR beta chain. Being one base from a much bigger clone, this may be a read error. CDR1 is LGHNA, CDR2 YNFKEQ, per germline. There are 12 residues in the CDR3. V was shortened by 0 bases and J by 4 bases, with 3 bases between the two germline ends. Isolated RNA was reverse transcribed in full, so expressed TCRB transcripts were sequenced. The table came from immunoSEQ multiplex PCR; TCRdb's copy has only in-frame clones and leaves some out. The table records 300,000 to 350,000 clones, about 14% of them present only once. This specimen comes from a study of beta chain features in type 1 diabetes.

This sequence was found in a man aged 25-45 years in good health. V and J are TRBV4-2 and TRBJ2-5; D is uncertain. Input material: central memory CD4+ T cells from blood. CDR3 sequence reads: CASSQDTETQYF. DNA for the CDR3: TGTGCCAGCAGCCAAGATACAGAGACCCAGTACTTC.